This TCR beta chain was observed in a study of blood T cell repertoires in COVID-19 (dated by TCRdb to the early 2020s). As for the study more broadly: Samples from collaborators originated in the United States, Italy and Spain and spanned both the acute and convalescent phases of COVID-19. The material from the prospective study consisted of cDNA or gDNA derived from T cells, B-cell-depleted T cells, or PBMCs. Subjects who had been exposed to COVID-19, were actively infected with it, or had recovered from it provided the deeply sampled blood TCRbeta repertoires that made up the dataset. The sample metadata nearly always contained a de-identified subject ID, COVID-19 status, age in years and sex. Where available, HLA class I and class II types were taken from metadata supplied by the sample provider and were not determined by assay-based typing. The samples were drawn from two sources: the first 160 participants of the ongoing ImmuneRACE study, and 1,254 subjects contributed by 6 global collaborators. A freely available public database, intended as a resource for researchers studying the immune response to SARS-CoV-2, is where the repertoires were released.

The immunoSEQ Assay, a bias-controlled multiplex PCR, was used to amplify TCRbeta CDR3 regions from genomic DNA. Regarding the original processing steps: Within the assay, amplification of reference gene primers was used to estimate how many nucleated cells each sample contained. To quantify the absolute abundance of each unique TCRbeta CDR3 rearrangement, sequence reads were collapsed and filtered. Productive Simpson clonality was computed per sample as the square root of Simpson's diversity index over productive rearrangements. As stored in TCRdb, this immuneACCESS dataset retains in-frame rearrangements with V and J assigned. A fraction of the clones does not appear; measured against another copy, unresolved V genes explain less than half of the discrepancy, and the remainder lacks a known reason. V and J calls and clone size are given by that table; D and trimming were obtained from the DNA. For this sample there are 20,000 to 30,000 clones; roughly 89% appear just once. Roughly 1.7% of the sample goes to the ten largest clones.

Whole blood was collected in K2EDTA tubes by collaborating institutions according to the institutions' own protocols. For TCRbeta analysis, collaborators shipped samples as frozen whole blood, isolated PBMCs, or DNA extracted from either of those sample types. Paper-wide results and their limitations: The amount of clinical and demographic metadata varied by source and participant and was provided uncurated.

Turning to this clone: Its antigen specificity is not known. Base-call qualities are not available, and no considerably larger clone is one nucleotide away.

CDR1 and CDR2 were assigned from the germline V gene (reference sequence) as MNHEY and SMNVEV. Measured from the cysteine to the phenylalanine, the CDR3 is 13 residues long. The only DNA kept is the CDR3, 39 bases in frame from the first base. After removal of 6 bases from V and 5 bases from J, the junction retains 6 bases not matched to a gene. The sequence was obtained from an older woman with active COVID-19. The chain employs TRBV27 and TRBJ2-5, with 7 bases matching TRBD1. The sequenced sample was peripheral blood. The DNA sequence is TGTGCCAGCAGCGGACAGGATTGGGAGACCCAGTACTTC. This encodes CASSGQDWETQYF.